A single sample is the source of the 24 T cell receptor beta chains below, sequenced in a study of vaccination and CD4 T cells after COVID-19. Which antigens these TCRs recognize remains unknown. Cultured CD4+ T cells had their DNA profiled by the Oncomine TCR Beta short-read assay. TCRdb re-called the PCR reads with MiXCR, one entry per CDR3 protein. The sample carries fewer than 20,000 distinct CDR3 sequences, approximately 50% recorded once. The time point here: late sampling 161 to 241 days after vaccination in three convalescent patients. The treatment denotes: approximately nine-day PBMC culture with coronavirus spike peptide pools or control peptides (ViraFEST assay). Sequencing used CD4+ T cells from blood, cultured in vitro, obtained about 7 months after SARS-CoV-2 vaccination. These receptors were taken from a human donor who had recovered from COVID-19.

This clonotype turned up a few times. V gene TRBV10-3 combines with J gene TRBJ1-5; D ambiguous. The CDR3 covers 13 residues. From germline, CDR1 is ENHRY and CDR2 SYGVKD. The V and J ends lost 4 bases and 0 bases respectively, with 4 bases between them. The CDR3 sequence: CAISGASNQPQHF. DNA for the CDR3: TGTGCCATCAGTGGGGCTAGCAATCAGCCCCAGCATTTT.

This clonotype showed up just a few times. The V call is TRBV6-5, the J call TRBJ1-2; D may be TRBD1 (6 bases). The CDR3 totals 16 residues. V was cut by 2 bases and J by 3 bases, with 16 bases left in between. The V gene's germline CDR1 is MNHEY and CDR2 SVGAGI. CDR3 nucleotide sequence: TGTGCCAGCAGTTACCCCCGGGACACTAAAGACTATGGCTACACCTTC. This codes for CASSYPRDTKDYGYTF.

The chain combines TRBV28 with TRBJ2-7, with D hard to call. Germline loops: CDR1 MDHEN, CDR2 SYDVKM. The CDR3 totals 10 residues. V lost 4 bases and J 6 bases, leaving 4 bases between the germline ends. CDR3 residues: CASSSLEQYF. In nucleotides, the CDR3 is TGTGCCAGCAGTTCCCTCGAGCAGTACTTC.

This clonotype has more than one count but fewer than ten. The chain employs TRBV23-1 and TRBJ2-7; a weak D match, TRBD1 (5 bases). TRBV23-1 is recorded as an ORF, its role being uncertain. This CDR3 has 12 amino acids. Trimming pared 4 bases from V and 7 bases from J, leaving 11 bases between. The CDR3 nucleotides are TGCGCCAGCAGTCCCCAGGGCGTTGAGCAGTACTTC. Translating it yields CASSPQGVEQYF.

The chain links TRBV2 to TRBJ1-1; D remains unclear. The CDR3 contains 10 residues. V was shortened by 10 bases and J by 6 bases, with 9 bases between the two germline ends. Germline V gives CDR1 SNHLY, CDR2 FYNNEI. As DNA, the CDR3 is TGTGCCACCAGGCTCTCTGAAGCTTTCTTT. Translation gives CATRLSEAFF. Combining the CDR3 with reference TRBV2 and TRBJ1-1 gives the whole variable domain EPEVTQTPSHQVTQMGQEVILRCVPISNHLYFYWYRQILGQKVEFLVSFYNNEISEKSEIFDDQFSVERPDGSNFTLKIRSTKLEDSAMYFCATRLSEAFFGQGTRLTVV.

This clonotype was observed a handful of times. V is TRBV6-1 and J is TRBJ1-1; D is uncertain. The CDR3 consists of 12 residues. CDR1 is MNHNS, CDR2 SASEGT, per germline. Trimming shortened V by 2 bases and J by 5 bases, and 6 bases separated the two germline ends. The CDR3 loop reads CASSETRTEAFF. For the CDR3, the DNA is TGTGCCAGCAGTGAAACACGAACTGAAGCTTTCTTT.

The CDR3 bases are TGCGCCAGCAGTCAAGGAAAGGGTTCACCCCTCCACTTT. As protein: CASSQGKGSPLHF. The V gene is TRBV23-1, the J gene TRBJ1-6; D is unresolved. TRBV23-1 is sorted into the ORF group, with uncertain function. Trimming left V 2 bases short and J 9 bases short, with 8 bases between. The CDR3 runs to 13 residues.

This clonotype was counted a few times. The J gene is TRBJ2-5, the V gene TRBV6-2 or TRBV6-3; 9 bases match TRBD2. Germline assignment: CDR1 MNHEY and CDR2 SVGEGT. The CDR3 extends over 16 amino acids. The V and J ends lost 7 bases and 2 bases, in that order; junction bases with no gene match: 11. CDR3 sequence (DNA): TGTGCCAGCATAGGGGGTAGCGGGAGTGTACAAGAGACCCAGTACTTC. Translation: CASIGGSGSVQETQYF.

V and J are TRBV10-3 and TRBJ2-7; weak D call: TRBD1 (8 bases). CDR3 size: 13 residues. The germline V gene encodes CDR1 ENHRY and CDR2 SYGVKD. Deletions cut 10 bases from V and 1 base from J, with 14 bases between. The CDR3 coding sequence is TGTGCCACGGAACAGGGGGGGTCCTACGAGCAGTACTTC. Its protein product is CATEQGGSYEQYF.

In its sample, this clonotype was seen a few times. The gene calls are TRBV15 and TRBJ2-7; D gene uncertain. Germline CDR1 reads LNHNV; CDR2 reads YYDKDF (reference sequence). This CDR3 comprises 14 residues. Deletions cut 1 base from V and 6 bases from J, with 13 bases between. CDR3 residues: CATSRGPRMPEQYF. For the CDR3, the DNA is TGTGCCACCAGCAGAGGGCCTAGAATGCCCGAGCAGTACTTC.

This chain connects TRBV4-3 to TRBJ2-7, with D possibly matching TRBD2 (7 bases). The CDR3 consists of 15 residues. V was cut by 6 bases and J by 3 bases, with 18 bases left in between. CDR1 LGHNA and CDR2 YSLEER come from the germline V gene. CDR3 DNA: TGCGCCAGCAGTCCCTCGGGGGGAGGGGGCTACGAGCAGTACTTC. It is translated as CASSPSGGGGYEQYF.

The genes are TRBV5-5 and TRBJ1-5; TRBD1 aligns across 8 bases. The CDR3 runs 17 residues. Germline CDR1 reads SGHKS; CDR2 reads YYEKEE (reference sequence). V was clipped by 4 bases and J by 0 bases; unmatched bases: 9. CDR3 DNA sequence: TGTGCCAGCAGCCGAACCCCGGGACAGGCTAGCAATCAGCCCCAGCATTTT. Protein product: CASSRTPGQASNQPQHF.

V usage is TRBV4-3 and J usage is TRBJ2-2; 10 bases match TRBD2. The CDR3 has 17 residues. J lost 5 bases, V lost 1 base, and 7 bases had no gene match. Germline lookup yields CDR1 LGHNA and CDR2 YSLEER. This CDR3 reads CASSQVTSGKSTGELFF. The CDR3 DNA reads as TGCGCCAGCAGCCAAGTTACTAGCGGGAAGAGTACCGGGGAGCTGTTTTTT.

This rearrangement joins TRBV20-1 to TRBJ1-2; 7 nucleotides match TRBD1. J lost 6 bases, V lost 0 bases, and 7 bases had no gene match. The CDR3 has 14 residues. Germline CDR1 and CDR2: DFQATT and SNEGSKA (reference sequence). This CDR3 is CSARDQRGLDGYTF. CDR3 coding DNA: TGCAGTGCTAGAGATCAGAGGGGGCTCGATGGCTACACCTTC.

This clonotype was recorded a few times. This chain's CDR3 is CASSPPTSGSIPSSYEQYF. The CDR3 coding sequence is TGTGCCAGCAGCCCACCGACTAGCGGGAGTATCCCGAGTTCCTACGAGCAGTACTTC. V and J are TRBV27 and TRBJ2-7; TRBD2 aligns across 12 bases. V was clipped by 6 bases and J by 1 base; unmatched bases: 16. Per germline, CDR1 MNHEY and CDR2 SMNVEV (reference sequence). The CDR3 contains 19 residues.

This clonotype was found a few times. The J gene is TRBJ2-5, the V gene TRBV20-1, with D tentatively TRBD2 (6 bases). The germline V and J ends were trimmed by 2 bases and 7 bases, with 11 bases remaining between them. Germline V CDR1 and CDR2: DFQATT, SNEGSKA (reference sequence). The CDR3 spans 12 residues. Written as DNA, the CDR3 is TGCAGTGCTAGACCGTACGGGGGGACCCAGTACTTC. It specifies CSARPYGGTQYF.

This clonotype was picked up a small number of times. The chain has TRBV24-1 and TRBJ1-1; TRBD1 aligns across 7 bases. The CDR3 is 12 residues long. After removal of 7 bases from V and 7 bases from J, the junction contained 5 bases not matched to a gene. CDR1 and CDR2 from the germline V gene are KGHDR and SFDVKD. The CDR3 DNA sequence: TGTGCCACCAGGATGCCAGGGGGTGAAGCTTTCTTT. It translates to CATRMPGGEAFF.

This sequence joins TRBV11-3 and TRBJ1-2; D ambiguous. In germline, CDR1 is SGHNT, CDR2 YENEEA. Trimming stripped 11 bases from V and 0 bases from J, with 10 bases between. CDR3 length: 12 residues. CDR3 loop: CAGGRPNYGYTF. The CDR3 nucleotides are TGTGCCGGAGGGCGTCCTAACTATGGCTACACCTTC.

The chain links TRBV15 to TRBJ2-3; 8 positions match TRBD1. CDR3 size: 16 residues. Germline V gives CDR1 LNHNV, CDR2 YYDKDF (reference sequence). V dropped 5 bases and J dropped 5; count of bases not matched to a gene: 12. This chain's CDR3 is CATSPYPGGAKDTQYF. CDR3 in DNA: TGTGCCACCAGCCCATACCCAGGGGGCGCGAAAGATACGCAGTATTTT. The full variable domain, its missing parts supplied by reference TRBV15 and TRBJ2-3, is DAMVIQNPRYQVTQFGKPVTLSCSQTLNHNVMYWYQQKSSQAPKLLFHYYDKDFNNEADTPDNFQSRRPNTSFCFLDIRSPGLGDTAMYLCATSPYPGGAKDTQYFGPGTRLTVL.

The J gene is TRBJ1-2, the V gene TRBV19; 10 nucleotides agree with TRBD1. V lost 3 bases to trimming and J lost 5 bases; unmatched junction nucleotides: 9. The CDR3 has 16 amino acids. CDR1 is LNHDA and CDR2 is SQIVND in the germline V gene (reference sequence). CDR3 nucleotides: TGTGCCAGTAGTATGTACGGACAGGGGGGTGTGTATGGCTACACCTTC. Encoded protein: CASSMYGQGGVYGYTF. The entire variable domain, with the rest obtained from reference TRBV19 and TRBJ1-2, is as follows: DGGITQSPKYLFRKEGQNVTLSCEQNLNHDAMYWYRQDPGQGLRLIYYSQIVNDFQKGDIAEGYSVSREKKESFPLTVTSAQKNPTAFYLCASSMYGQGGVYGYTFGSGTRLTVV.

The table lists this clonotype with a few counts. The chain has TRBV27 and TRBJ1-2; TRBD1 is a possible D gene (6 bases). The germline V gene encodes CDR1 MNHEY and CDR2 SMNVEV (reference sequence). The CDR3 is 17 amino acids. Trimming took off 7 bases at V and 1 base at J, with 22 bases between the two ends. In DNA, the CDR3 is TGTGCCAGCAAACCTAACAGGGACCCCAACCTTAACTATGGCTACACCTTC. It yields the protein CASKPNRDPNLNYGYTF.

The V call is TRBV6-1, the J call TRBJ2-5; 10 positions agree with TRBD2. In germline, CDR1 is MNHNS, CDR2 SASEGT. This CDR3 is built from 16 residues. V was clipped by 7 bases and J by 2 bases; unmatched bases: 10. Here the CDR3 reads CASKELAGAEQETQYF. In nucleotides, the CDR3 is TGTGCCAGCAAGGAGCTAGCGGGGGCCGAACAAGAGACCCAGTACTTC.

V gene TRBV5-3 combines with J gene TRBJ1-5; weak D call: TRBD1 (6 bases). TRBV5-3 is sorted into the ORF group, with uncertain function. The CDR3 sequence is 13 residues long. V shed 4 bases and J shed 1 base, with 6 bases lying between them. CDR3 in amino acids: CARSTGSNQPQHF. CDR3 nucleotides: TGTGCCAGAAGCACAGGGAGCAATCAGCCCCAGCATTTT.

This chain links TRBV7-2 with TRBJ1-2, with no clear D. The germline CDR1 and CDR2 sequences are SGHTA and FQGNSA. The CDR3 covers 13 residues. V lost 2 bases to trimming and J lost 2 bases, with 6 bases between them. The CDR3 DNA sequence: TGTGCCAGCAGCTTACGACGGAACTATGGCTACACCTTC. Its translation: CASSLRRNYGYTF.